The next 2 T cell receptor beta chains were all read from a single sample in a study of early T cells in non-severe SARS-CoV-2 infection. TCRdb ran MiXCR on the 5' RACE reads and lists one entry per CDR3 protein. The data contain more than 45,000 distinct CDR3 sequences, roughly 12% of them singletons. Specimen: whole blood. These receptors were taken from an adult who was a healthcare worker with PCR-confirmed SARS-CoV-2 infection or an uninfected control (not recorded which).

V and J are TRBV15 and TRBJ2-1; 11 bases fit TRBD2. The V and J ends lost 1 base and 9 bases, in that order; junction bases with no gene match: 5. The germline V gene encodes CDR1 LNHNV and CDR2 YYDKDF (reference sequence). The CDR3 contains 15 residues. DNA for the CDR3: TGTGCCACCAGCAGAGTAGGACTAGCGGGCCCTGAGCAGTTCTTC. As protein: CATSRVGLAGPEQFF.

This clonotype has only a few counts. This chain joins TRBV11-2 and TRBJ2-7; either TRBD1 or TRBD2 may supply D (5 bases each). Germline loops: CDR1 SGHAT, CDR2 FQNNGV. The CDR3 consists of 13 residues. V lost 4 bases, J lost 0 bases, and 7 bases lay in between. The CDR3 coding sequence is TGTGCCAGCAGCTGGGGGTCCTCCTACGAGCAGTACTTC. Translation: CASSWGSSYEQYF.